This note documents a single T cell receptor beta chain sequence. Its antigen is as yet unknown. This entry comes from a study of shared clonotypes between healthy human individuals. Study-level points and caveats: Approximately 5.3% was the fraction of naive CD4 clonotypes found shared across several donors. Lower generation probabilities were found for non-shared clonotypes than for those shared by all four donors.

Measured with immunoSEQ multiplex PCR; TCRdb has only the in-frame clones, and not every one. The sample consists of about 660,000 clones, around two thirds of them appearing once. Among the donors, all were Caucasian adults who lived in Nashville, Tennessee. Germline CDR1 and CDR2: SEHNR and FQNEAQ (reference sequence). This CDR3 has 14 amino acids. Trimming removed 1 base from V and 7 bases from J, with 13 bases in between. The specimen sequenced was memory CD4+ T cells sorted from blood. Described subset: CD45RA-negative fraction. V and J are TRBV7-9 and TRBJ1-2, with D unresolved. The clonotype was recovered from a woman in her thirties in good health. In nucleotides, the CDR3 is TGTGCCAGCAGCTTAGGGGCACGAGAGTCTGGCTACACCTTC. Protein: CASSLGARESGYTF.